This entry features one T cell receptor beta chain sequence. The sample belongs to a study of shared clonotypes between healthy human individuals. Germline values: CDR1 SGHKS, CDR2 YYEKEE (reference sequence). CDR3 length: 13 amino acids. The V and J ends lost 4 bases and 4 bases, in that order; junction bases with no gene match: 4. In the source study's methods: ImmunoSEQ output held junction-only sequences without quality scores, so filtering differed. Clones were sequenced by immunoSEQ multiplex PCR, and TCRdb holds only the in-frame ones, with some missing. Clone size and the V and J calls come from that table; the DNA yielded D and trimming. The table lists about 1.5 million clones, 95% to 99% of them singletons.

The rearrangement uses TRBV5-5 and TRBJ2-5, with 7 bases matching TRBD1. The sample was naive CD4+ T cells sorted from blood. Subset indicated: CD45RA+ positively selected. This TCR was sampled from a man aged 25 to 40 in good health. CDR3 sequence: CASSPDRTETQYF. The CDR3, as DNA: TGTGCCAGCAGCCCGGACAGGACAGAGACCCAGTACTTC.